The clone carrying this T cell receptor beta chain was counted only a few times. This sample is part of a study of CD8 T cells in ankylosing spondylitis. Germline V gene sequence: CDR1 LGHNA, CDR2 YNFKEQ. The germline V and J ends were trimmed by 0 bases and 5 bases, with 11 bases remaining between them. This CDR3 has 14 residues. Each CDR3 protein gets one entry after TCRdb re-called the 5' RACE reads with MiXCR. The table records about 340,000 distinct CDR3 sequences, around 20% of them present only once. The sample taken for sequencing was blood, either unsorted or a sorted T cell fraction (not recorded which). The V gene is TRBV4-2, the J gene TRBJ2-7; unclear D gene. The source is a male donor with ankylosing spondylitis or in good health (not recorded which). CDR3 DNA sequence: TGTGCCAGCAGCCAAGATTATGGGCGAGACGAGCAGTACTTC. The encoded protein is CASSQDYGRDEQYF.